Listed below are T cell receptor beta chains from one sample, sequenced in a study of T cell responses to AZD1222 COVID-19 vaccine. Assay used: immunoSEQ multiplex PCR; TCRdb lists only in-frame clones, some missing. The sample holds roughly 180,000 clones, 90% to 95% seen once. The source material was peripheral blood, sampled 28 days after the second AZD1222 dose. The receptors shown here come from an adult who received the AZD1222 COVID-19 vaccine. CDR3s include the opening cysteine and the closing phenylalanine or tryptophan. The D gene is left open where the match is weak. Some rows mark clone size as missing; the rest say once, few, many or name a class of expanded clone.

TRBJ2-7 NA NA TRBV5-1 CASSLDQNEQYF TGCGCCAGCAGCTTGGACCAAAACGAGCAGTACTTC
TRBJ2-3 NA NA TRBV5-1 CASSLHPSTDTQYF TGCGCCAGCAGCCTTCATCCATCCACAGATACGCAGTATTTT
TRBJ1-2 NA NA TRBV28 CASSPRLGYTF TGTGCCAGCAGCCCTAGATTGGGCTACACCTTC
TRBJ1-5 TRBD1 NA TRBV20-1 CSASIPGTGLLGNQPQHF TGCAGTGCTAGTATCCCCGGGACAGGCTTGTTGGGCAATCAGCCCCAGCATTTT
TRBJ2-1 TRBD2 NA TRBV11-2 CASSRKLAGVIEQFF TGTGCCAGCAGCAGGAAACTAGCGGGGGTGATTGAGCAGTTCTTC
TRBJ1-5 TRBD1 NA TRBV9 CASSAGTGDRVINQPQHF TGTGCCAGCAGCGCCGGGACAGGGGATCGGGTCATCAATCAGCCCCAGCATTTT
TRBJ2-2 TRBD1 NA TRBV7-3 CASHPGQGLNTGELFF TGTGCCAGCCACCCGGGACAGGGTCTCAACACCGGGGAGCTGTTTTTT
TRBJ2-1 TRBD2 NA TRBV19 CASRSGGRAIHNEQFF TGTGCCAGTCGGTCAGGCGGGAGGGCCATCCACAATGAGCAGTTCTTC
TRBJ2-4 NA NA TRBV28 CASSLIIQGEAKNIQYF TGTGCCAGCAGTTTAATCATACAGGGTGAAGCCAAAAACATTCAGTACTTC
TRBJ2-7 TRBD2 NA TRBV9 CASSFGGERERYEQYF TGTGCCAGCAGCTTCGGAGGCGAGCGGGAGAGGTACGAGCAGTACTTC
TRBJ2-7 NA NA TRBV6-2/TRBV6-3 CASSYSSGHEQYF TGTGCCAGCAGTTACTCGTCGGGCCACGAGCAGTACTTC
TRBJ1-5 NA NA TRBV28 CASSRGGFNQPQHF TGTGCCAGCAGCCGGGGAGGATTCAATCAGCCCCAGCATTTT
TRBJ2-3 NA NA TRBV9 CASSPRPEGGTQYF TGTGCCAGCAGCCCCCGTCCCGAGGGGGGGACGCAGTATTTT
TRBJ2-2 NA once TRBV10-1 CASSVTGANTGELFF TGCGCCAGCAGTGTAACAGGCGCGAACACCGGGGAGCTGTTTTTT
TRBJ1-6 NA NA TRBV3-1/TRBV3-2 CASSQSRDSPLHF TGTGCCAGCAGCCAATCCAGGGATTCACCCCTCCACTTT
TRBJ1-3 NA NA TRBV4-2 CASSQDPPRSSGNTIYF TGTGCCAGCAGCCAAGATCCGCCGCGGAGCTCTGGAAACACCATATATTTT
TRBJ2-7 NA NA TRBV6-2/TRBV6-3 CASSYGGTAAYEQYF TGTGCCAGCAGTTACGGGGGGACCGCCGCCTACGAGCAGTACTTC
TRBJ1-4 NA NA TRBV28 CAIRGVTNEKLFF TGTGCCATCAGGGGAGTCACTAATGAAAAACTGTTTTTT
TRBJ1-2 NA NA TRBV18 CASSPPAVSNYGYTF TGTGCCAGCTCACCACCGGCAGTGTCTAACTATGGCTACACCTTC
TRBJ2-1 NA few TRBV11-3 CASSLGGRNEQFF TGTGCCAGCAGCTTAGGGGGGCGGAATGAGCAGTTCTTC
TRBJ2-2 NA NA TRBV7-8 CGGLDTPNTGELFF TGTGGCGGATTAGACACCCCGAACACCGGGGAGCTGTTTTTT
TRBJ1-4 TRBD1 NA TRBV28 CASSLNRGWELFGKLFF TGTGCCAGCAGTTTAAACAGGGGTTGGGAGCTTTTTGGAAAACTGTTTTTT
TRBJ2-7 TRBD2 once TRBV3-1/TRBV3-2 CASSQGLAGNYEQYF TGTGCCAGCAGCCAAGGTCTAGCGGGAAACTACGAGCAGTACTTC
TRBJ2-7 TRBD2 NA TRBV19 CASSTGTSGREQYF TGTGCCAGTAGTACCGGGACTAGCGGGAGAGAACAGTACTTC
TRBJ1-2 TRBD1 NA TRBV2 CASSPGQGPYGYTF TGTGCCAGCAGCCCGGGACAGGGGCCCTATGGCTACACCTTC
TRBJ1-6 NA NA TRBV5-8 CASSEKTGLSPLHF TGTGCCAGCAGCGAGAAGACAGGCCTTTCACCCCTCCACTTT
TRBJ1-1 NA NA TRBV19 CASSTPRGTEAFF TGTGCCAGTAGTACCCCCAGGGGCACTGAAGCTTTCTTT
TRBJ2-7 NA NA TRBV5-4 CASSLGVAEQYF TGTGCCAGCAGCTTGGGGGTTGCCGAGCAGTACTTC
TRBJ1-2 TRBD1 NA TRBV6-6 CASSSGQSHGYTF TGTGCCAGCAGTTCGGGACAGAGTCATGGCTACACCTTC
TRBJ2-5 TRBD2 NA TRBV4-3 CASSQDWASGGETQYF TGCGCCAGCAGCCAAGATTGGGCTAGCGGGGGGGAGACCCAGTACTTC
TRBJ2-6 NA NA TRBV6-5 CASRDGESGANVLTF TGTGCCAGCAGGGACGGAGAGTCTGGGGCCAACGTCCTGACTTTC
TRBJ2-3 NA NA TRBV24-1 CATSDLRSGVTQYF TGTGCCACCAGTGATTTGCGGTCAGGGGTTACGCAGTATTTT
TRBJ1-5 TRBD1 NA TRBV27 CASRDPGQGSCVNQPQHF TGTGCCAGCCGGGATCCGGGACAGGGGAGTTGTGTCAATCAGCCCCAGCATTTT
TRBJ2-5 TRBD1 NA TRBV2 CASTLGQGAQETQYF TGTGCCAGCACCCTGGGACAGGGGGCCCAAGAGACCCAGTACTTC
TRBJ1-2 NA NA TRBV27 CASSLSQRTNYGYTF TGTGCCAGCAGTTTGTCGCAGAGAACTAACTATGGCTACACCTTC
TRBJ1-2 NA NA TRBV6-5 CASGFLGSGNGYTF TGTGCCAGCGGGTTTCTCGGCTCTGGGAATGGCTACACCTTC
TRBJ1-6 NA NA TRBV28 CASSLEARLRVPLHF TGTGCCAGCAGCTTAGAGGCCCGCTTGAGGGTACCCCTCCACTTT
TRBJ1-2 TRBD1 NA TRBV7-9 CASSFSPDRRDGYTF TGTGCCAGCAGCTTCTCCCCGGACAGGAGAGATGGCTACACCTTC
TRBJ1-2 TRBD1 NA TRBV19 CASSIDLFGTAYGYTF TGTGCCAGTAGTATAGATCTATTCGGGACAGCCTATGGCTACACCTTC
TRBJ1-1 NA NA TRBV11-3 CASSLVRLRDDTEAFF TGTGCCAGCAGCTTAGTGCGGCTCAGGGATGACACTGAAGCTTTCTTT
TRBJ2-2 NA NA TRBV30 CAWSGPNTGELFF TGTGCCTGGAGCGGACCGAACACCGGGGAGCTGTTTTTT
TRBJ1-2 NA NA TRBV6-5 CASTGQTGIYGYTF TGTGCCAGCACGGGTCAGACAGGAATCTATGGCTACACCTTC
TRBJ2-5 NA NA TRBV5-4 CASSPRTGPETQYF TGTGCCAGCAGTCCCCGGACCGGGCCGGAGACCCAGTACTTC
TRBJ2-1 NA NA TRBV28 CASSPLDSLSYGEQFF TGTGCCAGCAGTCCCCTAGACAGTCTTTCGTACGGTGAGCAGTTCTTC
TRBJ1-1 TRBD1 NA TRBV7-2 CASSKTGFTYTEAFF TGTGCCAGCAGCAAGACAGGGTTCACTTACACTGAAGCTTTCTTT
TRBJ2-1 NA NA TRBV2 CASSLGSWYEQFF TGTGCCAGCAGTCTAGGCAGCTGGTATGAGCAGTTCTTC